The next 14 T cell receptor beta chains were all read from a single sample in a study of T cell changes during pregnancy in multiple sclerosis. Sequencing used immunoSEQ multiplex PCR; TCRdb keeps in-frame clones, though not all of them. The sample consists of roughly 70,000 clones, over 80% of them appearing once. The starting material was peripheral blood, obtained before pregnancy. The receptors originated from a female donor with multiple sclerosis, enrolled in a pregnancy study.

The chain uses TRBV5-8 and TRBJ2-7; a weak D match, TRBD2 (5 bases). From germline, CDR1 is SGHTS and CDR2 YDEGEE. V dropped 4 bases and J dropped 4 bases, with 12 bases sitting between them. This CDR3 comprises 13 residues. The CDR3 bases are TGTGCCAGCAGCCTCGGACTCGGATACGAGCAGTACTTC. It is translated as CASSLGLGYEQYF.

This chain connects TRBV25-1 to TRBJ2-1; 8 bases are shared with TRBD2. Germline V CDR1 and CDR2: MGHDK, SYGVNS. This CDR3 contains 14 residues. Germline trimming cut 5 bases from V and 7 bases from J; bases unmatched to any gene: 7. DNA of the CDR3: TGTGCCAGCAGTCGTAGCGGGATTCATAATGAGCAGTTCTTC. This encodes CASSRSGIHNEQFF. Full variable domain (outside the CDR3, taken from reference TRBV25-1 and TRBJ2-1): EADIYQTPRYLVIGTGKKITLECSQTMGHDKMYWYQQDPGMELHLIHYSYGVNSTEKGDLSSESTVSRIRTEHFPLTLESARPSHTSQYLCASSRSGIHNEQFFGPGTRLTVL.

In DNA, the CDR3 is TGCAGCGCCCTAAAGAGGGTAGCGGGAGTCTCCGAGCAGTACTTC. As protein: CSALKRVAGVSEQYF. The chain uses TRBV29-1 and TRBJ2-7; 9 bases agree with TRBD2. Per the germline V gene, CDR1 is SQVTM and CDR2 is ANQGSEA. This CDR3 comprises 15 residues. V shed 7 bases and J 6 bases; nucleotides not matched to a gene: 16.

V is TRBV19 and J is TRBJ2-7; 7 nucleotides align to TRBD2. The CDR3 consists of 16 residues. CDR1 is LNHDA, CDR2 SQIVND, per germline (reference sequence). The junction had 16 bases not matched to a gene; V was cut back by 5 bases and J by 6 bases. The DNA of the CDR3 is TGTGCCAGTAGTCCCCCCCTCGGGCGGGAGCGCTCCGAGCAGTACTTC. Amino acid sequence: CASSPPLGRERSEQYF.

The chain couples TRBV7-3 to TRBJ2-3, with a possible D match to TRBD1 (6 bases). The CDR3 contains 14 residues. Germline-derived CDR1 and CDR2 are SGHTA and FQGTGA. V lost 5 bases to trimming and J lost 0 bases, with 9 bases between them. The CDR3 protein is CASSPQGSTDTQYF. CDR3 DNA: TGTGCCAGCAGCCCACAGGGAAGCACAGATACGCAGTATTTT.

The chain carries TRBV7-9 and TRBJ2-3, with 10 bases identical to TRBD1. The CDR3 spans 15 residues. CDR1 and CDR2 (germline): SEHNR, FQNEAQ (reference sequence). V dropped 5 bases and J dropped 5; count of bases not matched to a gene: 7. The CDR3 loop reads CASSPTGTGVDTQYF. The CDR3 coding sequence is TGTGCCAGCAGCCCCACCGGGACAGGGGTAGATACGCAGTATTTT. Variable domain in full (rest from reference TRBV7-9 and TRBJ2-3): DTGVSQNPRHKITKRGQNVTFRCDPISEHNRLYWYRQTLGQGPEFLTYFQNEAQLEKSRLLSDRFSAERPKGSFSTLEIQRTEQGDSAMYLCASSPTGTGVDTQYFGPGTRLTVL.

DNA for the CDR3: TGCGCCAGCAGCTTGTTAAAACAGGGCCAGCCAGATACGCAGTATTTT. Translated, it gives CASSLLKQGQPDTQYF. The V call is TRBV5-1, the J call TRBJ2-3; perhaps TRBD1 as D (6 bases). The CDR3 consists of 16 residues. CDR1 is SGHRS and CDR2 is YFSETQ in the germline V gene. V was trimmed by 1 base and J by 4 bases, leaving 16 bases between them.

V is TRBV4-3 and J is TRBJ1-3; 8 bases are shared with TRBD1. The V and J ends lost 1 base and 1 base, in that order; junction bases with no gene match: 6. The CDR3 has 17 amino acids. Germline CDR1 reads LGHNA; CDR2 reads YSLEER. CDR3 coding DNA: TGCGCCAGCAGCCAAGGTTCAGGGGGCTTGTCTGGAAACACCATATATTTT. As protein: CASSQGSGGLSGNTIYF.

The rearrangement uses TRBV7-8 and TRBJ1-5, with 8 bases lining up with TRBD1. V shed 5 bases, J shed 2 bases, and the junction held 8 bases outside the gene matches. The CDR3 has 16 residues. The V gene's germline CDR1 is SGHVS and CDR2 FQNEAQ. The CDR3 protein is CASSPRGRTGNQPQHF. In DNA form, the CDR3 reads TGTGCCAGCAGCCCCAGGGGGCGCACGGGCAATCAGCCCCAGCATTTT.

The chain recombines TRBV7-8 with TRBJ1-1; 9 nucleotides line up with TRBD1. The germline CDR1 and CDR2 sequences are SGHVS and FQNEAQ. Unmatched junction bases numbered 14, after V lost 5 bases and J lost 4 bases. CDR3 length: 17 residues. The DNA of the CDR3 is TGTGCCAGCAGCCTATTGAGACAGGGGGAGGTCGGCACTGAAGCTTTCTTT. This gives the protein CASSLLRQGEVGTEAFF.

CDR3 bases: TGTGCCAGCAGCCAAGCCCGACAAGAGACCCAGTACTTC. This sequence encodes CASSQARQETQYF. This chain connects TRBV7-2 to TRBJ2-5; D is ambiguous. There are 13 residues in the CDR3. Trimming left V 5 bases short and J 2 bases short, with 9 bases between. The germline gives CDR1 SGHTA, CDR2 FQGNSA.

The CDR3 nucleotides read TGTGCCAGCAGCTTTTCCGGGACAGGGGGCTATGGCTACACCTTC. It encodes CASSFSGTGGYGYTF. V gene TRBV5-4 combines with J gene TRBJ1-2, with 11 bases matching TRBD1. The CDR3 loop spans 15 amino acids. Germline loops: CDR1 SGHNT, CDR2 YYREEE (reference sequence). Losses at the gene ends were 2 bases for V and 4 bases for J; bases not matched to a gene: 4.

The chain uses TRBV30 and TRBJ2-1; 12 bases are shared with TRBD1. The CDR3 loop spans 14 amino acids. Germline loops: CDR1 GTSNPN, CDR2 SVGIG (reference sequence). The junction had 3 bases not matched to a gene; V was cut back by 2 bases and J by 7 bases. The CDR3 region is CAWSSGQGANEQFF. The CDR3 bases are TGTGCCTGGAGTTCGGGACAGGGGGCGAATGAGCAGTTCTTC. Together with reference TRBV30 and TRBJ2-1, the CDR3 gives the full variable domain: SQTIHQWPATLVQPVGSPLSLECTVEGTSNPNLYWYRQAAGRGLQLLFYSVGIGQISSEVPQNLSASRPQDRQFILSSKKLLLSDSGFYLCAWSSGQGANEQFFGPGTRLTVL.

This chain links TRBV4-1 with TRBJ1-3; no definite D call. There are 14 residues in the CDR3. From germline, CDR1 is MGHRA and CDR2 YSYEKL. Deletions cut 0 bases from V and 4 bases from J, with 7 bases between. CDR3 nucleotide sequence: TGCGCCAGCAGCCAAGAATTGAGAGGAAACACCATATATTTT. Protein: CASSQELRGNTIYF.